This T cell receptor (beta chain) was profiled in a study of control samples from healthy donors and cancer patients. The protocol was immunoSEQ multiplex PCR, while the TCRdb copy is restricted to in-frame clones and leaves out a portion. This sample yields around 140,000 clones, of which just under 90% are seen a single time; roughly 7.8% belongs to the top ten. The V end lost 7 bases, the J end lost 0 bases, and 15 bases lay between the germline ends. Germline-derived CDR1 and CDR2 are MDHEN and SYDVKM. The CDR3 is made up of 15 amino acids. This chain links TRBV28 with TRBJ1-1, with a weak D call TRBD1 (6 bases). This TCR came from a man aged 45 to 65 with head and neck cancer. Material for sequencing was PBMCs. The CDR3 loop is CASILLQGMNTEAFF. CDR3 DNA sequence: TGTGCCAGCATCCTCTTGCAGGGGATGAACACTGAAGCTTTCTTT.